The T cell receptor (beta chain) described here comes from a study of beta chain features in type 1 diabetes. CD45RO/CCR7/CD25/CD127/CD95/CD27 sorting isolated CD4+ naive, central memory, regulatory and stem cell-like memory cells. From germline, CDR1 is MDHEN and CDR2 SYDVKM. Trimming took 3 bases from V and 4 from J, leaving 9 bases between them. The CDR3 is 13 residues long. Sequencing targeted expressed TCRB transcripts, as all isolated RNA had been reverse transcribed. Sequencing was performed with immunoSEQ multiplex PCR; in TCRdb, only in-frame clones are kept and a portion is missing. Of about 150,000 clones listed, under 9.5% are singletons. This clone came up a few times.

The sequencing input was central memory CD4+ T cells from blood. The sequence was collected from a man between 18 and 35 years old in good health. The V call is TRBV28, the J call TRBJ1-2; weak D call: TRBD1 (5 bases). The CDR3 loop is CASSLTVTYGYTF. DNA of the CDR3: TGTGCCAGCAGTTTGACAGTGACCTATGGCTACACCTTC.